This TCR beta chain was found in a study of blood T cell repertoires in COVID-19. Study-level information: Material from acute and convalescent COVID-19 was sourced from the United States, Italy and Spain. Sources were T cells, B-cell-depleted T cells, or PBMCs; the material itself was cDNA or gDNA.

The CDR3 has 14 residues. Per germline, CDR1 SEHNR and CDR2 FQNEAQ (reference sequence). Trimming left V 11 bases short and J 1 base short, with 15 bases between. Original processing notes: Amplification with reference gene primers provided the estimates of nucleated cell counts. Repertoires were generated with immunoSEQ multiplex PCR, while TCRdb's copy carries only in-frame clones and drops some. Clone size and V and J calls were adopted from that table, with D and trimming inferred from the DNA. Of 98,000 or so clones listed, roughly four fifths are singletons. Sample: peripheral blood. The V call is TRBV7-9, the J call TRBJ1-3; D is uncertain. The TCR sequence derives from a woman in her sixties or seventies with acute or convalescent COVID-19. CDR3 in amino acids: CAVNAGASGNTIYF. The CDR3 nucleotides are TGTGCCGTAAACGCGGGTGCTTCTGGAAACACCATATATTTT.